This T cell receptor (beta chain) is from a study of shared clonotypes between healthy human individuals. As regards this clone: The antigen remains unidentified.

The CDR3 is 16 residues long. The germline V gene encodes CDR1 LNHDA and CDR2 SQIVND (reference sequence). Trimming removed 3 bases from V and 1 base from J; junction bases left unmatched: 9. The method was immunoSEQ multiplex PCR; TCRdb's version includes in-frame clones alone and lacks a portion of them. Altogether 2 million to 2.5 million clones are present, 93% being singletons, with the ten largest covering about 0.39%. Study conclusions and caveats: Unshared clonotypes carried lower generation probabilities than those common to all four donors. Sample collection involved blood only; tissue repertoires are likely different. Several donors had about 5.1% of their naive CD4 clonotypes in common.

Sequenced input: naive CD4+ T cells from PBMCs. Subset: CD45RA+ positively selected. The V call is TRBV19, the J call TRBJ2-7; 7 bases are shared with TRBD1. The clonotype originates from a man aged 18-30 years in good health. Some clones in this sample may be carry-over from other donors' samples. As DNA, the CDR3 is TGTGCCAGTAGTATTACAGGGGCGACGGAATCCTACGAGCAGTACTTC. The encoded protein is CASSITGATESYEQYF.